This T cell receptor (beta chain) was sequenced during a study of cytomegalovirus exposure and HLA in healthy donors (dated by TCRdb to 2016 to 2017). Background for the entire study: According to an earlier analysis of 587 of the donors, 200 million or so T cells yielded roughly 110 million unique TCR beta sequences and about 280 Gb of sequence data. About 320 gigabases of sequencing data and some 85 million unique TCR sequences were included in an early release covering several hundred HLA-typed donors. Of the 398 genotyped donors, around 81% fell in the genetic ancestry cluster associated with self-reported Caucasian donors. The study aimed to test whether cataloging public T cell receptors could reveal signatures of past pathogen exposure. The study used immunosequencing to profile the T cell repertoires of about 670 subjects and linked those repertoires to cytomegalovirus serostatus. A separate validation cohort of roughly 120 different subjects was used in addition to the roughly 720-subject first cohort. The study combined high-throughput TCR immunosequencing, statistical association of individual TCRs with disease status, and machine learning to predict cytomegalovirus infection status. A later analysis re-analyzed previously published TCR beta repertoires from roughly 600 donors and added high-resolution HLA genotyping to study TCR occurrence patterns. The later analysis used no new phenotypic data to find candidate immune exposures, relying instead on TCR beta sequences and their occurrence across donors. An earlier analysis of a few hundred of the donors applied high-throughput TCR beta sequencing to assess whether each TCR beta V gene segment acted as functional or pseudogenic. Donor age, sex, ethnicity and CMV serostatus were compiled alongside the repertoire data. Genome-wide SNP genotypes for about 55% of the roughly 670 donors were used in a later genetic analysis, which treated that subset as a discovery cohort. Every discovery cohort repertoire had been produced on one sequencing platform. Class I and class II HLA loci were covered by the typing at four-digit resolution. The number of typed donors differed by locus: roughly 620-640 for A, B, C, DRB1 and DQB1; 500 to 550 for DQA1; approximately 600 for DPA1; and about 450 for DPB1. Roughly 5 DR-DQ haplotypes were treated as single units for association and clustering because of strong linkage in the cohort. Across some 400 genotyped donors of the cohort, an average of roughly 200,000 unique TCR beta nucleotide sequences per donor were sequenced, and 15% to 20% of those sequences were non-productive. Study-wide findings and limitations: In a later genetic analysis, fewer N-insertions in productive TCRs were reported among donors in an Asian-associated ancestry cluster than the approximately 670-donor mean. The study listed over 150 TCR beta chains as associated with cytomegalovirus. At a false discovery rate of 0.05, a later analysis linked approximately 18,000 TCR beta sequences to specific HLA alleles. A cluster of highly shared sequence variants was judged likely to represent a technical artifact of the sequencing pipeline. Several of the top co-occurrence clusters appeared to be linked to parvovirus B19, influenza, CMV and Epstein-Barr virus, according to a later analysis. A further reported finding was that TCR beta sequences accurately predicted the HLA-A and HLA-B alleles for most subjects in the first cohort. Roughly uniform sequencing depth across donors was assumed in presence/absence analyses, although this assumption may not hold. Because the 87-base-pair reads could not distinguish some IMGT-functional V segments, including TRBV6-2 and TRBV6-3, those segments were excluded. Three of the identified cytomegalovirus-associated TCR beta chains were confirmed in vitro to be specific for cytomegalovirus antigens. A later analysis found that most CMV-associated TCR beta chains appeared HLA-restricted, with HLA associations seemingly driven largely by CMV exposure. HLA typing was unavailable for some donors at each locus, so association tests used only the typed subset. In a later analysis, HLA-associated TCR beta chains showed more clonal expansion and lower generation probabilities than non-associated chains that were equally common. Because counts were too low, 15 to 20 rarely observed V segments, including chromosome 9 orphons, were excluded from the earlier analysis of under 650 of the donors. The classifier was reported to diagnose cytomegalovirus status with high specificity and sensitivity in both the original and validation cohorts. Correlated functional status among segregating V segments might be attributable to linkage disequilibrium, but an unknown experimental factor could not be ruled out. The authors suggested that the approach could potentially be generalized to other disease states and immunological phenotypes. A later analysis found that TCR association rates varied across HLA loci, with DRB1 alleles showing the most associated TCRs and HLA-C alleles the fewest. For the cohort, immune exposure information was limited to CMV serostatus. Broadly in line with IMGT annotations, most TCR beta V segments showed up in productive rearrangements about 90% or about 30% of the time in an earlier analysis of several hundred of the donors. Across donors, most TCR sequences were observed very rarely, whereas some public TCRs were present in many individuals. In a later genetic analysis, a missense DCLRE1C variant was associated with V-gene and J-gene trimming of TCR beta chains, and the association was replicated in an independent cohort. When HLA alleles, especially DR and DQ, strongly co-occurred, attributing TCR associations to individual alleles was difficult. This cohort had only TCR beta chains sequenced, and the lack of alpha or paired-chain data limited which features could be detected.

To prepare the library, the immunoSEQ multiplex PCR assay was applied. For the multiplex PCR, a mixture combining 60 forward primers for TCR Vbeta segments and 13 reverse primers for TCR Jbeta segments was used. The CDR3 region of rearranged TCR beta genes was amplified from genomic DNA with a multiplex PCR assay. The Illumina HiSeq System was used to sequence the amplified TCR beta libraries as 87-base-pair reads. As for how the authors treated the data: A later analysis counted 75 million to 100 million unique TCR beta chains across the 640 or so repertoires, and 9 million to 14 million of these chains were shared by at least two donors. Raw reads were error-corrected and collapsed into unique sequences with a nearest-neighbor algorithm that merged closely related sequences to remove PCR and sequencing errors. V, D and J gene segments were assigned by aligning CDR3 sequences to IMGT reference sequences. For a sequence to be retained, a match of at least six nucleotides to both a V gene segment and a J gene segment was required. A rearrangement counted as productive if the CDR3 had no stop codons and remained in frame with V and J, and every other rearrangement counted as non-productive. Following IMGT convention, CDR3 was defined as the stretch from the second conserved V-encoded cysteine to the conserved J-encoded phenylalanine. The earlier analysis of fewer than 700 of the donors excluded sequences that lacked an unambiguous match to a single V gene segment. In an earlier analysis of about 590 of the donors, a V segment was called functional when productive rearrangements were above 56.7%, and segregating when the standard deviation between donors exceeded 5%. A statistical classification framework was built to diagnose cytomegalovirus status from the catalog of TCR beta chain sequences. V and J gene assignment, in a later analysis, came from comparing TCR nucleotide sequences with IMGT/GENE-DB human TR gene sequences. Using the TCRdist pipeline, a later analysis assigned CDR3 sequences along with most-parsimonious VDJ recombination scenarios. In a later analysis, every TCR beta chain was defined by the combination of its CDR3 amino acid sequence and its V-gene family, and reads without a unique V-gene family were dropped. A later analysis removed several hundred highly shared, low-generation-probability nucleotide sequences to deal with suspected cross-contamination and a sequencing artifact. In a later analysis, a clonal expansion index was calculated for each public chain from normalized within-repertoire ranks of inferred template counts. In a later analysis, generation probabilities were computed with a VDJ recombination model fitted to out-of-frame rearrangements, and the resulting probabilities were checked against IGoR. In a later analysis, TCR-TCR, TCR-HLA and TCR-CMV co-occurrence was scored with hypergeometric tests, and a repertoire-size bias correction was applied to TCR pairs. A later analysis estimated false discovery rates by permuting HLA or CMV assignments 20 times. A later analysis grouped co-occurring TCRs with DBSCAN, adding TCRdist sequence similarity when clustering within HLA-allele-positive subsets. Repertoires with fewer than 30,000 or more than 120,000 public chains, plus five repertoires with anomalous nucleotide sharing, were excluded from co-occurrence clustering. This is the immuneACCESS table as TCRdb keeps it, with only in-frame sequences that have V and J called. A part of the clones is gone; compared with another copy, unresolved V genes explain less than half, and the rest is unexplained. V and J calls and clone size are given by that table; D and trimming were obtained from the DNA. The sample table lists 100,000 to 150,000 clones, around 70% of them with a count of one. Jointly, the top ten make up 2% to 3% of the sample.

Measured from the cysteine to the phenylalanine, the CDR3 is 14 residues long. Of the read, only the CDR3 DNA is kept; its 42 bases are in frame from base 1. V is cut back by 9 bases and J by 2 bases, with 6 bases in the junction unmatched. As encoded in the germline V gene, CDR1 is SGHDT while CDR2 is YYEEEE. Concerning this clone: Its antigen has not been determined. No base quality values were provided; no much bigger clone lies one nucleotide off.

The cohort was made up of 500 to 800 healthy bone marrow donors. All cohort members were sampled while nominally healthy, although unrecorded immune exposures were likely present. The donor was CMV seropositive and was included in the group of 250 to 300 seropositive cohort members. Every donor gave a peripheral blood sample, and the peripheral blood mononuclear cells from that sample were used for TCR beta sequencing. The Qiagen DNeasy Blood Extraction Kit was used to extract genomic DNA from the blood cell samples. The sequence came from an older woman in good health and CMV-seropositive. Sequencing was carried out using PBMCs. The sequence is built from TRBV5-6 and TRBJ2-7, with TRBD2 identical over 12 junction bases. The CDR3 protein: CATSSSGGAYEQYF. The nucleotides read TGTGCCACCTCCTCTAGCGGGGGGGCCTACGAGCAGTACTTC.